This is a list of T cell receptor beta chains from one sample in a study of a mutant IDH1 vaccine in newly diagnosed glioma. Which antigens these TCRs recognize remains unknown. Data came from immunoSEQ multiplex PCR; TCRdb stores just in-frame clones and leaves some out. Of 69,000 or so clones listed, around 86% are singletons. The sequences come from PBMCs, collected from a glioma patient whose treatment included an IDH1 peptide vaccine. The source is a man younger than 40 with glioma. The CDR3 runs from the conserved cysteine through the conserved F or W. D genes are given only for firm matches. The size of a clone is reported for some rows only, either as once, few or many, or as a class for expanded clones.

d_call clone_size j_call cdr3_length v_call cdr3_nt cdr3_aa
. . TRBJ1-5 12 TRBV10-2 TGCGCCAGCAGTGAGTCATTCCAGCCCCAGCATTTT CASSESFQPQHF
. . TRBJ2-7 14 TRBV7-8 TGTGCCAGCAGCCCCACCAGCATCGCCTACGAGCAGTACTTC CASSPTSIAYEQYF
TRBD2 once TRBJ2-7 13 TRBV27 TGTGCCAGCAGTTTCGGTCTAGCGGGAGAGCAGTACTTC CASSFGLAGEQYF
. . TRBJ2-3 14 TRBV5-1 TGCGCCAGCAGCGCCACCCGTTCGAGCGATACGCAGTATTTT CASSATRSSDTQYF
. . TRBJ2-3 13 TRBV7-2 TGTGCCAGCAGCCTCACGGCGGGAGATACGCAGTATTTT CASSLTAGDTQYF
TRBD1 . TRBJ2-5 15 TRBV2 TGTGCCAGCAGCCGCACAGGGGTGGCCCCGGAGACCCAGTACTTC CASSRTGVAPETQYF
. . TRBJ1-1 15 TRBV6-5 TGTGCCAGCAGTTACTCCAACGCGGTCGGGGAAGTAGCTTTCTTT CASSYSNAVGEVAFF
TRBD1 once TRBJ2-7 14 TRBV6-1 TGTGCCAGCAAGAGGACAGGGCCATCCTACGAGCAGTACTTC CASKRTGPSYEQYF
. . TRBJ1-1 14 TRBV5-4 TGTGCCAGCTCAACTACACGGGAGTGGACTGAAGCTTTCTTT CASSTTREWTEAFF
TRBD2 once TRBJ2-3 16 TRBV7-2 TGTGCCAGCAGCTTAAGACTAGCGGGGCTCACAGATACGCAGTATTTT CASSLRLAGLTDTQYF
TRBD2 . TRBJ2-3 16 TRBV7-8 TGTGCCAGCAGCTCCCGTAGACTAGCTTTAACAGATACGCAGTATTTT CASSSRRLALTDTQYF
TRBD1 . TRBJ1-5 13 TRBV15 TGTGCCACCAGCTTGGACAGGGATCAGCCCCAGCATTTT CATSLDRDQPQHF
. . TRBJ2-1 15 TRBV10-1 TGCGCCAGCAGTGAGTCTTGGGACTCCTACAATGAGCAGTTCTTC CASSESWDSYNEQFF
TRBD2 . TRBJ2-7 16 TRBV5-1 TGCGCCAGCAGCCCCGGCTCACTAGCGGACCCCTACGAGCAGTACTTC CASSPGSLADPYEQYF